This T cell receptor beta chain was profiled in a study of human T cells and chemical hapten exposure. In the study overall: Largely, small differences in pooled library volume made per-sample TCR yields vary.

Unique molecular identifiers were affixed to discrete cDNA molecules within the library. In the original workflow: Counting gave a median of approximately 96,000 TCRs per sample, with values ranging from about 23,224 to 690,600. MiXCR, run by TCRdb on the RACE reads, gives a single entry per CDR3 protein. The V and J calls were determined by TCRdb, not by the authors. Of tens of thousands of distinct CDR3 sequences listed, approximately 10% were seen once; the top ten hold more than 2%. This clonotype was observed at least ten times. Time point given: patch test 2, 6 weeks after DPC sensitization. Treatment defined: therapeutic diphenylcyclopropenone sensitization with weekly scalp DPC. The sample consisted of whole blood, taken in connection with sensitization to the hapten diphenylcyclopropenone (DPC). This sequence originates from a man in his forties or fifties with alopecia areata. Some clones in this sample may be carry-over from other donors' samples.

The CDR3 is CASSPRTSGKTDTQYF. DNA of the CDR3: TGTGCCAGCAGCCCAAGGACTAGCGGGAAGACAGATACGCAGTATTTT. The rearrangement links TRBV7-9 to TRBJ2-3, with TRBD2 matching 12 bases. The CDR3 is made up of 16 amino acids. The V gene end was trimmed by 5 bases and the J gene end by 3 bases; junction bases not matched to a gene: 6. Germline V CDR1 and CDR2: SEHNR, FQNEAQ (reference sequence).